This TCR beta chain is drawn from a study of T cells after yellow fever vaccination (dated by TCRdb to between 2018 and 2021). Study-wide context: Staining for CD3, CD45RA, CCR7 and CD95 was used to sort memory subsets (EM, EMRA, CM and Tscm) on a BD FACS Aria III. Sorting of memory subsets took place on days 0, 15 and 45 and at 18 months after primary vaccination, as well as on days 0, 15 and 45 after the 30-year booster. Bulk PBMC replicates and cell subsets were isolated from blood drawn at multiple timepoints before and after both primary and secondary immunization. The SMART-Seq v4 Ultra Low Input RNA kit was used to prepare libraries from fractions with low cell numbers. To follow T-cell clones before and after both primary and booster YFV17D yellow fever vaccination, bulk TCR alpha and beta repertoires underwent longitudinal sequencing. Two healthy male donors, one aged 18 to 29 and one aged 30 to 40 years, made up the cohort.

A word on this clonotype: Base qualities were left out, and no much larger clone turns up one base away.

The treatment or condition label corresponds to: live attenuated yellow fever vaccine strain. A standard Ficoll-Paque protocol was used to isolate PBMCs from peripheral blood. For sorted memory subsets, RNA extraction was done with the RNeasy Micro Kit. Points the paper makes about the study in general: Compared with the primary T-cell response, the secondary T-cell response was faster but weaker, reaching its peak on day 5 rather than on day 15. Computational filtering was required because FACS-sorted repertoires could contain abundant contaminating clonotypes from the bulk population. The study included only a couple of donors, which limits how far the findings can be generalized. After the booster, most of the clones that had expanded following primary vaccination were detected again (about 95% of CD4 and more than 85% of CD8), which suggests that memory was broadly maintained. On day 0, almost all vaccine-responding clonotypes were found to be below detection in the sorted memory subsets. A small share of clonotypes occurred in both CD4 and CD8 compartments, likely arising from convergent recombination.

The V and J ends are trimmed by 6 bases and 2 bases, leaving 18 bases between them. The CDR3, from cysteine to phenylalanine, totals 16 residues. The retained sequence is limited to the CDR3, 48 bases, with the frame set at the first base. TCR cDNA was made using 5'RACE template switching, a step that added a universal primer site and unique molecular identifiers. cDNA synthesis was primed from both the TCR alpha and TCR beta constant segments. Library amplification used two PCR steps, and the second PCR step added sample barcodes and sequencing adapters. Sequencing of libraries was done on Illumina HiSeq 2500 (2x100 bp) or NovaSeq (2x150 bp). The authors' pipeline ran thus. Demultiplexing of reads and collapsing into UMI consensus sequences were performed with MIGEC, and V(D)J alignment was carried out with MiXCR. Clonotypes responding to the vaccine were identified with edgeR on replicate PBMC samples, with the criteria of FDR below 0.01 and a log2 fold change above 5 up to day 15. Bulk clonotypes were assigned CD4 or CD8 identity according to which sequenced CD4 or CD8 repertoire held them at higher abundance. To estimate the distribution of each clone across memory phenotypes, clonotype frequencies in memory subsets were weighted by FACS-sorted cell numbers. TCRdb trimmed the raw reads at Q25, called clones with MiXCR and kept productive beta chains. CDR3 protein duplicates are merged, each entry listing the most common genes and DNA. The V and J calls come from TCRdb's annotation, not from the publication. The sample records tens of thousands of distinct CDR3 sequences, over 9.5% of which are singletons. The top ten clones comprise around 12% of the sample.

The receptor was derived from a man between 18 and 29 years old who received the YFV17D yellow fever vaccine. Here the sequenced sample was PBMCs, either bulk or a sorted T-cell subset (CD4+, CD8+, memory, or dextramer-sorted; not recorded which), taken approximately 16 days after the first yellow fever vaccination. Recombination linked TRBV12-3 or TRBV12-4 to TRBJ2-3, with TRBD1 tentatively as D gene (6 bases match). The sequenced DNA: TGTGCCAGCAGGAAGGGGGAACTGCTGCTCACAGATACGCAGTATTTT. Translated, this is CASRKGELLLTDTQYF.